This TCR beta chain was retrieved from a study of cytomegalovirus exposure and HLA in healthy donors. Healthy people donating bone marrow made up the donors. This CDR3 is built from 14 residues. In germline, CDR1 is LNHDA, CDR2 SQIVND (reference sequence). Trimming pared 8 bases from V and 2 bases from J, leaving 15 bases between. About this clone itself: The target antigen is unknown.

Researchers ran the PCR with 60 Vbeta and 13 Jbeta primers. Clones were sequenced by immunoSEQ multiplex PCR, and TCRdb holds only the in-frame ones, with some missing. Listed are about 200,000 clones; around 1.1% falls within the top ten. Regarding the study as a whole: In vitro checks showed that a few CMV-associated chains really do target CMV antigens. Accurate prediction of most subjects' HLA-A and HLA-B alleles from TCR beta sequences was reported. Apparent HLA restriction characterized most CMV-associated TCR beta chains in a later analysis.

The clonotype originates from a girl under 10 years old in good health and CMV-seropositive. The gene calls are TRBV19 and TRBJ2-5, with D perhaps matching TRBD1 (8 bases). Sequenced material: PBMCs. CDR3 bases: TGTGCCAGTGGACAGGGAGGGTCACAAGAGACCCAGTACTTC. It translates to CASGQGGSQETQYF.